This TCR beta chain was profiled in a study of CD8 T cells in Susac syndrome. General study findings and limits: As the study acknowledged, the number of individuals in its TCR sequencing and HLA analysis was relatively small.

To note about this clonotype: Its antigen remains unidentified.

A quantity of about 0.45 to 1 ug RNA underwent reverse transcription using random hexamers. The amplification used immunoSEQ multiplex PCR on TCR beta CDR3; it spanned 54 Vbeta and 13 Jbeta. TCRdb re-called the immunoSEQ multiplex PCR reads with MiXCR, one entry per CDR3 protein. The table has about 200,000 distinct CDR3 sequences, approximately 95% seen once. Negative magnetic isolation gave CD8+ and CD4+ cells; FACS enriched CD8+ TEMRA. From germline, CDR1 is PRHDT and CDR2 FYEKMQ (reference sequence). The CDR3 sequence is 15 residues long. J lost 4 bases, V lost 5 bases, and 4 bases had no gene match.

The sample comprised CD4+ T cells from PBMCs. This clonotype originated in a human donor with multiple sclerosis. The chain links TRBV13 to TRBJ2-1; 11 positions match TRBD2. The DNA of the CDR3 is TGTGCCAGCAGCCCGCGGACTAGCGGGTACAATGAGCAGTTCTTC. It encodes CASSPRTSGYNEQFF.